This TCR beta chain was documented in a study of OX40 agonist ivuxolimab in advanced cancers. Sequencing used immunoSEQ multiplex PCR; TCRdb keeps in-frame clones, though not all of them. The sample includes more than 95,000 clones, just under 95% of them seen just once. This clone has a handful of counts. At one end the junction does not follow the germline gene, possibly because of a read error. There are 11 residues in the CDR3. Per germline, CDR1 LNHDA and CDR2 SQIVND (reference sequence). Source: CD4+ or CD8+ T cells sorted from blood, taken in a trial of the OX40 agonist ivuxolimab. The V and J genes are TRBV19 and TRBJ1-5; the D is unclear. This TCR was sampled from an adult with an advanced solid tumor such as melanoma, head and neck, liver or kidney cancer. The chain's CDR3 is CASGMNQPQHF. CDR3 nucleotide sequence: TGTGCCAGTGGTATGAATCAGCCCCAGCATTTT.